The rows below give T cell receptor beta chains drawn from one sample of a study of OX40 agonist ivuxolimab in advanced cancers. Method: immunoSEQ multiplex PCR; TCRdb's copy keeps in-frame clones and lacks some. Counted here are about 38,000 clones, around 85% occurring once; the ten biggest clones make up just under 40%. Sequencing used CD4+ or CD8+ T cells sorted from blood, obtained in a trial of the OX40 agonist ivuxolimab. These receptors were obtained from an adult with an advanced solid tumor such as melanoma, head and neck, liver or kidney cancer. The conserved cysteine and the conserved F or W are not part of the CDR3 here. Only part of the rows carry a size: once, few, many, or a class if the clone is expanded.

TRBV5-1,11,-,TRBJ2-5,ASSVYPQETQY
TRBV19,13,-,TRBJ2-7,ASSIGGGGTYEQY
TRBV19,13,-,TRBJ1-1,ASSSSYISDTEAF
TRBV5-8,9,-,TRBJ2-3,ASRGTDTQY
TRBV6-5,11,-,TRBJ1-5,ASRDREDQPQH
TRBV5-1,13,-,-,ASSAGLAGAYEQY
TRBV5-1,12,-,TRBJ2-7,ASSQAALPYEQY
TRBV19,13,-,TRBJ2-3,ASSIGLLAGGSQY
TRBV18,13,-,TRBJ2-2,ASSPTSYNTGELF
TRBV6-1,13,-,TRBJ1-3,ASSEATNSGNTIY
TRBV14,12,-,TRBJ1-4,ASSPRATNEKLF
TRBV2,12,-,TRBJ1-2,ASSERDSGYGYT
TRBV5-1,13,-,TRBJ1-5,ASSLGPHSNQPQH
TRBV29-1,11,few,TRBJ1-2,SVDLAGGLGYT
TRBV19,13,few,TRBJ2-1,ASRYTSGSYNEQF
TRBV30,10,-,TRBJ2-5,AGDSSVGTQY
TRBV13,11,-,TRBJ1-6,ASSFRGSSPLH
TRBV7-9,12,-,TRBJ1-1,ASSGGGKGTEAF
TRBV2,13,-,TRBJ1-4,ASRETGIGNEKLF
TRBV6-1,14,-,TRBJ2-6,ASSEASGSGANVLT
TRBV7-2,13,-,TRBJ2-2,ASSFFGGASGELF
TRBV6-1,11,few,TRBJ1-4,ASRDRMGEKLF
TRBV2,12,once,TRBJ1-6,ASSESGYNSPLH
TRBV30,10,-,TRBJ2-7,AWSAEAWEQY
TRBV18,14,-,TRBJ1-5,ASSPPGSGYNQPQH
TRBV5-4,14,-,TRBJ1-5,ASSLGGGGAGQPQH